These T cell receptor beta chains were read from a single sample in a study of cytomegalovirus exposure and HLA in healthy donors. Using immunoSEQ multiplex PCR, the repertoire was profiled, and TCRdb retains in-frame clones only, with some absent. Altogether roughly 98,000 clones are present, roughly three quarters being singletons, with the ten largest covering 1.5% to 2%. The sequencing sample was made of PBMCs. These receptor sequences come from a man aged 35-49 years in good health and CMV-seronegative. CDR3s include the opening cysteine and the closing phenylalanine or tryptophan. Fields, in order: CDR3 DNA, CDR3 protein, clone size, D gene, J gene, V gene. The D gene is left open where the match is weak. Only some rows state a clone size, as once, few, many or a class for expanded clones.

TGTGCCAGCAGCTTCTTTACTAGCGGGAGGAGCTCCTACAATGAGCAGTTCTTC,CASSFFTSGRSSYNEQFF,.,TRBD2,TRBJ2-1,TRBV7-2
TGTGCCAGCAGTTCGGCCAGACTAGCGGGAGAGGGAGAGCAGTACTTC,CASSSARLAGEGEQYF,.,TRBD2,TRBJ2-7,TRBV28
TGTGCCAGCAGCTTGACCTTCGGGACAGGGACGTACAATGAGCAGTTCTTC,CASSLTFGTGTYNEQFF,.,TRBD1,TRBJ2-1,TRBV5-5
TGTGCCAGCAGTTACCGGGACTTCGGGCTCGTTGAGCAGTTCTTC,CASSYRDFGLVEQFF,.,.,TRBJ2-1,TRBV6-5
TGTGCCAGTAGTATTCGACAGGCGGGGGGCACAGATACGCAGTATTTT,CASSIRQAGGTDTQYF,.,.,TRBJ2-3,TRBV19
TGTGCCAGTAGTATAGCGAAAGGAGAGAGAGAGACCCAGTACTTC,CASSIAKGERETQYF,.,.,TRBJ2-5,TRBV19
TGCGCCAGCAGTGAAGGGATTAGCGGGAATGAGCAGTTCTTC,CASSEGISGNEQFF,.,TRBD2,TRBJ2-1,TRBV10-2
TGCAGCGTTGACGCCGGGACTAGCGGGGGCGAGCAGTACTTC,CSVDAGTSGGEQYF,.,TRBD2,TRBJ2-7,TRBV29-1
TGTGCCAGCAGCTTCGGGACTAGCGGAACCTACGAGCAGTACTTC,CASSFGTSGTYEQYF,.,TRBD2,TRBJ2-7,TRBV5-4
TGCGCCAGCAGCCAAGATGGAAGGGGCGCCTCCTACGAGCAGTACTTC,CASSQDGRGASYEQYF,.,.,TRBJ2-7,TRBV4-1
TGTGCCAGCAGCTCTGGGGGCGGGGGGGCCTGGAATGAGCAGTTCTTC,CASSSGGGGAWNEQFF,.,TRBD2,TRBJ2-1,TRBV5-4
TGTGCCAGTAGGGATAGCGGGGGACCCCCCACAGATACGCAGTATTTT,CASRDSGGPPTDTQYF,.,TRBD2,TRBJ2-3,TRBV19
TGTGCCAGCAGCTTTGACAGTAACTATGGCTACACCTTC,CASSFDSNYGYTF,few,.,TRBJ1-2,TRBV27
TGTGCCAGCAGTCCCGGGACTGCTGAGAATGAGCAGTTCTTC,CASSPGTAENEQFF,.,.,TRBJ2-1,TRBV28
TGTGCCAGCAGTGAATGGGGCGGTCAGCCCCAGCATTTT,CASSEWGGQPQHF,.,.,TRBJ1-5,TRBV6-1
TGTGCCAGCAGTTCGGGAAGGGGACTAGCGAATGAGCAGTTCTTC,CASSSGRGLANEQFF,.,TRBD2,TRBJ2-1,TRBV27
TGCGCCAGCAGCCAAATGAGGGGGGACAGGACAGATACGCAGTATTTT,CASSQMRGDRTDTQYF,.,TRBD1,TRBJ2-3,TRBV4-1
TGTGCCAGCAGTGACCCGGTTCCCTGGCGGGAGCGGTACGAGCAGTACTTC,CASSDPVPWRERYEQYF,.,TRBD2,TRBJ2-7,TRBV6-4
TGTGCCAGCAGCTTACCACTACTACTAAATGAGCAGTTCTTC,CASSLPLLLNEQFF,.,.,TRBJ2-1,TRBV5-6
TGTGCCAGCAGTGTGGACAGGGGGGCGTCGAACACCGGGGAGCTGTTTTTT,CASSVDRGASNTGELFF,.,TRBD1,TRBJ2-2,TRBV6-1
TGTGCCAGCAGTTCCAAACCTCCGGGACAGGCCTACAATGAGCAGTTCTTC,CASSSKPPGQAYNEQFF,.,TRBD1,TRBJ2-1,TRBV7-2
TGCGCCAGCAGCTTGGCCTGGGGAGTGAACACTGAAGCTTTCTTT,CASSLAWGVNTEAFF,.,.,TRBJ1-1,TRBV5-1
TGTGCCAGCAGCTTAAGACAGGGGGCACGGGAAAAACTGTTTTTT,CASSLRQGAREKLFF,.,TRBD1,TRBJ1-4,TRBV7-2
TGCGCCAGCAGCCCCCTGCGAGTTAATGAAAAACTGTTTTTT,CASSPLRVNEKLFF,.,.,TRBJ1-4,TRBV4-3
TGTGCCAGCAGCAAGATTGAAGGACTAGCGGGAGCGAGGGGGGTTTTGGAGCAGTACTTC,CASSKIEGLAGARGVLEQYF,.,TRBD2,TRBJ2-7,TRBV27
TGTGCCAGCAGCTTAAAGCTCGGGAACACCGGGGAGCTGTTTTTT,CASSLKLGNTGELFF,.,.,TRBJ2-2,TRBV7-2
TGCAGCGTTGTGCCGGTGAACACTGAAGCTTTCTTT,CSVVPVNTEAFF,.,.,TRBJ1-1,TRBV29-1
TGTGCCAGCAGCGTAGCCCTCCAGTTCTTC,CASSVALQFF,.,.,TRBJ2-1,TRBV9
TGTGCCAGTAGTATAGGGCAGGCCGGGGTCGAGCAGTACTTC,CASSIGQAGVEQYF,few,.,TRBJ2-7,TRBV19
TGTGCCAGCAGCTTAAAGCGGGGAAGCTACAATGAGCAGTTCTTC,CASSLKRGSYNEQFF,.,TRBD2,TRBJ2-1,TRBV7-3
TGTGCCAGCAGTGAGGGACTAGCGGGAGAGAACATTCAGTACTTC,CASSEGLAGENIQYF,.,TRBD2,TRBJ2-4,TRBV6-1
TGTGCCAGCTCAGAGGGACAGCTGAACACTGAAGCTTTCTTT,CASSEGQLNTEAFF,.,TRBD1,TRBJ1-1,TRBV18
TGTGCCATCAATGCGACTAGCGAATTCAGCACAGATACGCAGTATTTT,CAINATSEFSTDTQYF,.,TRBD2,TRBJ2-3,TRBV10-3
TGTGCCAGCAGCGAGGGAGGAGTTCAAGAGACCCAGTACTTC,CASSEGGVQETQYF,.,.,TRBJ2-5,TRBV9
TGTGCCAGCAGTTTGCAGAAATTCACAGATACGCAGTATTTT,CASSLQKFTDTQYF,.,.,TRBJ2-3,TRBV28
TGTGCCAGCAGCGGACAGGGAAGCACAGATACGCAGTATTTT,CASSGQGSTDTQYF,few,TRBD1,TRBJ2-3,TRBV6-4